This is a list of T cell receptor beta chains from one sample in a study of T-cell memory formation after mild COVID-19. TCRdb re-derived calls from the 5' RACE reads in MiXCR, one entry per CDR3 protein. The sample holds hundreds of thousands of distinct CDR3 sequences, 25% seen once. The material sequenced was PBMCs or a T cell subset sorted from them (not recorded which). These receptor sequences come from an adult woman who had mild COVID-19 (a few samples of this study predate the infection). Cell type and time point are not known. Each CDR3 is given with its conserved first and last residue. A D gene is named only where the DNA matches it firmly. Some rows have no size entry. The others give once, few or many, or a class for an expanded clone.

>TRBJ2-3|TRBV24-1|.|.
TGTGCCACCAGTGGTCCGGGGCCATCCACAGATACGCAGTATTTT
CATSGPGPSTDTQYF
>TRBJ2-2|TRBV19|few|TRBD1
TGTGCCAGTAGTATGAAGGGACAGTTTACGGAGCTGTTTTTT
CASSMKGQFTELFF
>TRBJ2-1|TRBV7-3|.|.
TGTGCCAGCAGCCCCCATGGGGCGTCAAGCTCCTACAATGAGCAGTTCTTC
CASSPHGASSSYNEQFF
>TRBJ2-5|TRBV4-3|.|.
TGCGCCAGCAGCCAATGGACCGGAGAGACCCAGTACTTC
CASSQWTGETQYF
>TRBJ1-6|TRBV3-1|.|.
TGTGCCAGCAGCCGGGCGGCGGGGTCACCCCTCCACTTT
CASSRAAGSPLHF
>TRBJ2-5|TRBV24-1|.|TRBD1
TGTGCCACCGGGACAGGGTCGTTAGAGACCCAGTACTTC
CATGTGSLETQYF
>TRBJ2-5|TRBV4-3|.|TRBD2
TGCGCCAGCAGCCAAGATCGGCTAGCGGGAGAGACCCAGTACTTC
CASSQDRLAGETQYF
>TRBJ1-5|TRBV5-1|.|.
TGCGCCAGCAGCGTCAGGGGAGGGGATCAGCCCCAGCATTTT
CASSVRGGDQPQHF
>TRBJ2-3|TRBV20-1|.|.
TGCAGTGCCGGGACTCCCGAGGTAGATACGCAGTATTTT
CSAGTPEVDTQYF
>TRBJ2-7|TRBV7-9|few|TRBD1
TGTGCCAGCAGCTCCTGGTCGACAGGGAGCGACGAGCAGTACTTC
CASSSWSTGSDEQYF
>TRBJ1-1|TRBV7-8|.|TRBD1
TGTGCCAGCAGCCGACAGGGACGACAGAACACTGAAGCTTTCTTT
CASSRQGRQNTEAFF
>TRBJ2-1|TRBV5-1|few|TRBD2
TGCGCCAGCAGCTGGGGGACTAGCGTAGATGAGCAGTTCTTC
CASSWGTSVDEQFF
>TRBJ1-1|TRBV4-2|few|.
TGTGCCAGCAGCCAACCGGTGGGCACTGAAGCTTTCTTT
CASSQPVGTEAFF
>TRBJ2-7|TRBV21-1|.|.
TGTCCCAGCAGCAAGCGGCAGGGGGCCTACGAGCAGTACTTC
CPSSKRQGAYEQYF
>TRBJ2-7|TRBV3-1|.|.
TGTGCCAGCAGCCAAAGCCACGAGCAGTACTTC
CASSQSHEQYF
>TRBJ2-7|TRBV12-3/TRBV12-4|.|.
TGTGCCAGCAGTTTTTCAGGGAGACATTCCCACGAGCAGTACTTC
CASSFSGRHSHEQYF
>TRBJ1-2|TRBV27|few|.
TGTGCCAGCAGTTTAAGAGGGGCGTCTCATGGCTACACCTTC
CASSLRGASHGYTF
>TRBJ1-3|TRBV5-1|.|.
TGCGCCAGCAGCTTGGCCCCCACCGCTGGAAACACCATATATTTT
CASSLAPTAGNTIYF
>TRBJ2-7|TRBV9|few|.
TGTGCCAGCAGCGCTGGTGAGAGTGAGCAGTACTTC
CASSAGESEQYF
>TRBJ2-2|TRBV5-1|few|TRBD1
TGCGCCAGCAGCTTACCCCGGGACAGGGCCGACACCGGGGAGCTGTTTTTT
CASSLPRDRADTGELFF
>TRBJ1-4|TRBV12-3/TRBV12-4|few|.
TGTGCCAGCAGTTTTTTCTTGGGGGAAAAACTGTTTTTT
CASSFFLGEKLFF
>TRBJ2-1|TRBV3-1|.|.
TGTGCCAGCAGCCAAGTTAGGAATGAGCAGTTCTTC
CASSQVRNEQFF
>TRBJ2-3|TRBV12-3/TRBV12-4|few|TRBD2
TGTGCCAGCAGTTTGGGGAGGGGCCCAGCCACAGATACGCAGTATTTT
CASSLGRGPATDTQYF
>TRBJ1-6|TRBV7-9|.|TRBD1
TGTGCCAGCAGCTTAGAGGACAGGGCTGCGGCACCCCTCCACTTT
CASSLEDRAAAPLHF
>TRBJ1-5|TRBV3-1|.|.
TGTGCCAGCAGCCAAGATCCTAGCACGGGCAATCAGCCCCAGCATTTT
CASSQDPSTGNQPQHF
>TRBJ2-1|TRBV20-1|.|.
TGCAGTGCTAGATGGGCAGGGTCTCTCTACAATGAGCAGTTCTTC
CSARWAGSLYNEQFF
>TRBJ2-1|TRBV6-2/TRBV6-3|few|.
TGTGCCAGCAGTTACCCGGGACCATACAATGAGCAGTTCTTC
CASSYPGPYNEQFF
>TRBJ2-7|TRBV19|few|.
TGTGCCAGTAGTACCACGGGACGGAAGGATAACGAGCAGTACTTC
CASSTTGRKDNEQYF
>TRBJ2-1|TRBV7-2|few|.
TGTGCCAGCAGGCCTTCCTCTGGCTGGGGCAGGGAGTACAATGAGCAGTTCTTC
CASRPSSGWGREYNEQFF
>TRBJ2-7|TRBV5-6|few|.
TGTGCCAGCATCCTGTGGGGAGGCAGCTACGAGCAGTACTTC
CASILWGGSYEQYF
>TRBJ2-6|TRBV7-9|.|.
TGTGCCAGCAGCCGAATTGACAGGTCTGGGGCCAACGTCCTGACTTTC
CASSRIDRSGANVLTF
>TRBJ2-1|TRBV6-1|.|.
TGTGCCAGCAGTGAACAAACGGACTACCTCGGGAATGAGCAGTTCTTC
CASSEQTDYLGNEQFF
>TRBJ2-3|TRBV24-1|.|TRBD2
TGTGCCACCAGTGGGGCTAGCGGGGGGAGCACAGATACGCAGTATTTT
CATSGASGGSTDTQYF
>TRBJ2-6|TRBV7-9|few|.
TGTGCCAGCAGCTTAGATACGGTCTTACCTTCTGGGGCCAACGTCCTGACTTTC
CASSLDTVLPSGANVLTF
>TRBJ2-5|TRBV20-1|.|.
TGCAGTGCTAGACGTTCAGGCGTCGGTTCTAGAGGAGAGACCCAGTACTTC
CSARRSGVGSRGETQYF
>TRBJ2-7|TRBV29-1|few|.
TGCAGCGTTGAGTGGAAAGACTACGAGCAGTACTTC
CSVEWKDYEQYF
>TRBJ1-1|TRBV5-1|.|.
TGCGCCAGCAGCATAGACAGCTTTTCACCTGAAGCTTTCTTT
CASSIDSFSPEAFF
>TRBJ2-2|TRBV27|few|.
TGTGCCAGCAGTTTAAGACGAGACATCACCGGGGAGCTGTTTTTT
CASSLRRDITGELFF
>TRBJ2-1|TRBV5-1|.|TRBD2
TGCGCCAGCGGGTCACTAGCGGGAGTTGGTGAGCAGTTCTTC
CASGSLAGVGEQFF
>TRBJ1-1|TRBV18|few|.
TGTGCCAGCTCACCCCCAGGGGTTAACACTGAAGCTTTCTTT
CASSPPGVNTEAFF
>TRBJ1-1|TRBV2|once|.
TGTGCCAGCACAACAGGGAGCATGAACACTGAAGCTTTCTTT
CASTTGSMNTEAFF
>TRBJ2-1|TRBV24-1|.|.
TGTGCCACCAGTGATTTGGGGGTCAATGAGCAGTTCTTC
CATSDLGVNEQFF
>TRBJ1-1|TRBV20-1|many|.
TGCAGTGCTAGAGATGGGGGCCGCGACACTGAAGCTTTCTTT
CSARDGGRDTEAFF
>TRBJ1-1|TRBV5-1|many|.
TGCGCCAGCAGCTCCGACATCTCGAACACTGAAGCTTTCTTT
CASSSDISNTEAFF
>TRBJ1-5|TRBV18|.|.
TGTGCCAGCTCACCAATGTTGACAGACCAGCCCCAGCATTTT
CASSPMLTDQPQHF
>TRBJ2-7|TRBV27|few|TRBD2
TGTGCCAGCAGTCAGAGACTAGCGGGAGTCAACGAGCAGTACTTC
CASSQRLAGVNEQYF
>TRBJ2-3|TRBV7-2|.|.
TGTGCCAGCAGCTTAGAGCCGGCGGCAGATACGCAGTATTTT
CASSLEPAADTQYF
>TRBJ2-1|TRBV7-2|few|.
TGTGCCAGCAGCTCAGGACTAAACAATGAGCAGTTCTTC
CASSSGLNNEQFF
>TRBJ2-7|TRBV7-6|few|.
TGTGCCAGCAGCTTAGCGGGGGGTAGAACCGAGCAGTACTTC
CASSLAGGRTEQYF
>TRBJ2-3|TRBV7-9|.|TRBD2
TGTGCCAGCAGCTTACTAGCGGGGGCGTCAGATACGCAGTATTTT
CASSLLAGASDTQYF
>TRBJ2-2|TRBV6-5|few|TRBD1
TGTGCCAGCAGTGAGACAGGGGGGTCCGGGGAGCTGTTTTTT
CASSETGGSGELFF
>TRBJ2-7|TRBV6-5|.|TRBD1
TGTGCCAGCAGTCTTTCGGGACAGCTCTCCTACGAGCAGTACTTC
CASSLSGQLSYEQYF